The 14 T cell receptor beta chains below were found in one sample sequenced in a study of cytomegalovirus exposure and HLA in healthy donors (dated by TCRdb to about 2017). Library preparation used the immunoSEQ multiplex PCR assay. For the multiplex PCR, a mixture combining 60 forward primers for TCR Vbeta segments and 13 reverse primers for TCR Jbeta segments was used. TCRdb's version of the immuneACCESS table is confined to in-frame rearrangements and falls short of the full clone set. An unresolved V gene accounts for under half of the shortfall where checked; the remainder is of unknown origin. The sample profile shows 170,000 or so clones; 80% of them were found once. The ten largest make up under 7.5% of the sample. The sequencing sample was made of PBMCs. The source is a man between 25 and 39 years old in good health and CMV-seropositive.

J is TRBJ2-7 and V is TRBV4-3; D may be TRBD1 (6 bases). This CDR3 is 17 amino acids long. CDR1 and CDR2 from the germline V gene are LGHNA and YSLEER. Trimming shortened V by 1 base and J by 1 base, and 17 bases separated the two germline ends. For the CDR3, the DNA is TGCGCCAGCAGCCAAGCCCCCGCAGGGGACGCTTCCTACGAGCAGTACTTC. Its protein is CASSQAPAGDASYEQYF.

The V call is TRBV18, the J call TRBJ2-7, with TRBD1 identical over 9 bases. Unmatched junction bases numbered 9, after V lost 6 bases and J lost 3 bases. Germline CDR1 is KGHSH and CDR2 is LQKENI. The CDR3 consists of 15 residues. The CDR3 here is CASSPEQGAFYEQYF. Written as DNA, the CDR3 is TGTGCCAGCTCTCCTGAACAGGGGGCTTTCTACGAGCAGTACTTC. The full variable domain, rest sourced from reference TRBV18 and TRBJ2-7, is NAGVMQNPRHLVRRRGQEARLRCSPMKGHSHVYWYRQLPEEGLKFMVYLQKENIIDESGMPKERFSAEFPKEGPSILRIQQVVRGDSAAYFCASSPEQGAFYEQYFGPGTRLTVT.

The J gene is TRBJ2-5, the V gene TRBV5-4; tentative D call: TRBD2 (5 bases). The CDR3 length is 14 residues. Germline CDR1 and CDR2: SGHNT and YYREEE (reference sequence). Deletions cut 4 bases from V and 5 bases from J, with 15 bases between. In nucleotides, the CDR3 is TGTGCCAGCAGCCCCGGACTGGAGGCGGAGACCCAGTACTTC. It codes for CASSPGLEAETQYF.

The chain's CDR3 is CASSLTGAGGKLFF. CDR3 DNA: TGTGCCAGCAGCTTGACAGGGGCCGGCGGAAAACTGTTTTTT. V and J are TRBV7-2 and TRBJ1-4, with 8 bases aligning to TRBD1. Germline CDR1 reads SGHTA; CDR2 reads FQGNSA. Losses at the gene ends were 3 bases for V and 10 bases for J; bases not matched to a gene: 7. The CDR3 loop spans 14 amino acids.

The chain is built from TRBV6-5 and TRBJ2-5; TRBD2 matches at 7 bases. Germline V lookup: CDR1 MNHEY, CDR2 SVGAGI. V was clipped by 5 bases and J by 9 bases; unmatched bases: 6. The CDR3 runs 12 residues. CDR3 bases: TGTGCCAGCAGTCCCGCGGGGGACGCCCAGTACTTC. The encoded protein is CASSPAGDAQYF.

The chain carries TRBV30 and TRBJ2-7, with 9 nucleotides matching TRBD2. CDR3 length equals 16 residues. Germline lookup yields CDR1 GTSNPN and CDR2 SVGIG (reference sequence). Unmatched junction bases numbered 14, after V lost 4 bases and J lost 4 bases. CDR3 region: CAWTSGTPRVGYEQYF. CDR3 DNA sequence: TGTGCCTGGACTAGCGGGACGCCCAGGGTGGGTTACGAGCAGTACTTC.

The chain has TRBV5-1 and TRBJ2-5, with 10 nucleotides matching TRBD1. The CDR3 spans 14 residues. J gave up 5 bases and V 6 bases, and 7 bases lay outside the gene matches. Germline values: CDR1 SGHRS, CDR2 YFSETQ. The CDR3 reads CASKTGTGAETQYF. CDR3 coding DNA: TGCGCCAGCAAAACTGGGACAGGGGCGGAGACCCAGTACTTC.

The gene calls are TRBV5-1 and TRBJ2-5; 9 bases are shared with TRBD1. The CDR3 sequence is 14 residues long. V gave up 2 bases and J gave up 5 bases; unmatched junction bases: 4. Germline V gene lookup returns CDR1 SGHRS and CDR2 YFSETQ. Here the CDR3 reads CASSFGQGRETQYF. CDR3 nucleotides: TGCGCCAGCAGCTTCGGACAGGGGAGGGAGACCCAGTACTTC. Drawing the rest from reference TRBV5-1 and TRBJ2-5, the complete variable domain is KAGVTQTPRYLIKTRGQQVTLSCSPISGHRSVSWYQQTPGQGLQFLFEYFSETQRNKGNFPGRFSGRQFSNSRSEMNVSTLELGDSALYLCASSFGQGRETQYFGPGTRLLVL.

The rearrangement joins TRBV27 to TRBJ2-7; possible D gene TRBD1, 5 bases. Trimming shortened V by 5 bases and J by 0 bases, and 11 bases separated the two germline ends. The germline CDR1 and CDR2 sequences are MNHEY and SMNVEV (reference sequence). The CDR3 runs 14 residues. CDR3 DNA sequence: TGTGCCAGCAGTAAACAGGTGGGCTCCTACGAGCAGTACTTC. It codes for CASSKQVGSYEQYF.

The chain combines TRBV6-6 with TRBJ2-3; the match to TRBD1 covers 8 bases. CDR1 is MNHNY, CDR2 SVGAGI, per germline (reference sequence). The length of the CDR3 is 16 residues. The J segment lost 1 base and the V segment lost 5 bases, leaving 8 bases of the junction unmatched. This chain's CDR3 is CASSKSWDRRTDTQYF. The CDR3 DNA is TGTGCCAGCAGTAAGTCATGGGACAGGCGCACAGATACGCAGTATTTT.

This clone has a handful of counts. The J gene is TRBJ2-2, the V gene TRBV11-3; TRBD1 aligns across 11 bases. J was trimmed by 4 bases and V by 4 bases; bases with no gene match: 2. The germline V gene encodes CDR1 SGHNT and CDR2 YENEEA. The CDR3 covers 15 residues. The CDR3 reads CASSSGTGGTGELFF. The CDR3 nucleotides are TGTGCCAGCAGCTCGGGGACAGGGGGCACCGGGGAGCTGTTTTTT.

This clone showed up just once. The chain uses TRBV6-1 and TRBJ2-2, with 7 bases fitting TRBD1. CDR3 length: 16 residues. Germline V gene data show CDR1 as MNHNS and CDR2 as SASEGT. Losses at the gene ends were 3 bases for V and 2 bases for J; bases not matched to a gene: 6. CDR3 in DNA: TGTGCCAGCAGTGAGCGACAGGGCGTCAACACCGGGGAGCTGTTTTTT. Its protein is CASSERQGVNTGELFF.

This clone has only a few counts. The chain has TRBV11-2 and TRBJ1-5, with D uncertain. Per germline, CDR1 SGHAT and CDR2 FQNNGV. This CDR3 is 13 amino acids long. Trimming left V 1 base short and J 4 bases short, with 5 bases between. CDR3 coding DNA: TGTGCCAGCAGCTTAGGAGAGAATCAGCCCCAGCATTTT. Protein product: CASSLGENQPQHF.

This clone was counted once. This chain connects TRBV5-1 to TRBJ2-5; weak D call: TRBD2 (6 bases). This CDR3 is built from 15 residues. The V gene's germline CDR1 is SGHRS and CDR2 YFSETQ. Deletions cut 1 base from V and 2 bases from J, with 12 bases between. The CDR3 region has the DNA TGCGCCAGCAGCTTGTCGGCGGGGTTACAAGAGACCCAGTACTTC. Its translation is CASSLSAGLQETQYF.